This T cell receptor beta chain was obtained from a study of PD-1 blockade in classical Hodgkin lymphoma. General study results and limits: Exclusion covered patients beginning nivolumab under 1 year post-ASCT.

Using immunoSEQ multiplex PCR, the repertoire was profiled, and TCRdb retains in-frame clones only, with some absent. Of about 93,000 clones detected, around 80% appear once; the ten largest clones hold over 8%. Germline lookup yields CDR1 ENHRY and CDR2 SYGVKD. The CDR3 is made up of 14 amino acids. The V gene lost 3 bases and the J gene lost 4 bases, with 12 bases spanning the gap. Noted time point: cycle 4 day 1 (C4D1), after 6 weeks of nivolumab. Every patient was affected by relapse after autologous stem cell transplantation, while exposure to brentuximab vedotin was not uniform. With respect to this clone: As yet, its antigen is unknown.

The V call is TRBV10-3, the J call TRBJ1-2; possible D gene TRBD1, 5 bases. The sequence came from a human donor with classical Hodgkin lymphoma. The sequencing used peripheral blood mononuclear cells (PBMCs), collected before the fourth cycle of nivolumab. The CDR3 sequence: CAISDAGYGYGYTF. The CDR3 DNA follows: TGTGCCATCAGTGATGCAGGGTACGGCTATGGCTACACCTTC.